The clone carrying this TCR beta chain was seen many times. This record belongs to a study of T cells in Graves' hyperthyroidism and ophthalmopathy. Germline V CDR1 and CDR2: SNHLY, FYNNEI. The CDR3 length is 20 residues. The ends lost 7 bases at V and 3 bases at J; junction bases unmatched: 23. TCR beta CDR3 region amplification was performed from RNA transcripts. First-round RT-PCR targeting the TCR CDR3 was performed with the HTBI primer set. TCRdb fed the multiplex PCR reads into MiXCR, producing one record per CDR3 protein. The data contain 500,000 or so distinct CDR3 sequences, 15% to 20% of them singletons.

The sample was blood. The clonotype originates from a woman aged 25 to 39 with Graves' ophthalmopathy. The chain couples TRBV2 to TRBJ2-2; 7 nucleotides match TRBD2. The CDR3 region has the DNA TGTGCCAGCACCAGCACGGGGCTAGCGGCACGACAGTGGGACACCGGGGAGCTGTTTTTT. Its protein product is CASTSTGLAARQWDTGELFF. The full variable domain, completed using reference TRBV2 and TRBJ2-2, is EPEVTQTPSHQVTQMGQEVILRCVPISNHLYFYWYRQILGQKVEFLVSFYNNEISEKSEIFDDQFSVERPDGSNFTLKIRSTKLEDSAMYFCASTSTGLAARQWDTGELFFGEGSRLTVL.